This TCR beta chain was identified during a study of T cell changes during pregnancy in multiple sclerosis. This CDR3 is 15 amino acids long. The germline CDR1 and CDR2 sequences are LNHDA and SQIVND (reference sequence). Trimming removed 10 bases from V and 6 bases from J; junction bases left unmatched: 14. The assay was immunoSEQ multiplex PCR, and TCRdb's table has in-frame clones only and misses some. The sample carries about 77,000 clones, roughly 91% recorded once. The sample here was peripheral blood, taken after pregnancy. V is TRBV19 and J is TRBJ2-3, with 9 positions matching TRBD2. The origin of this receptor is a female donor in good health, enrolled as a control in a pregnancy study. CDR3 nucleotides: TGTGCCACATCCCATGGGTCTAGCGGGATGGATACGCAGTATTTT. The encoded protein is CATSHGSSGMDTQYF.